The rows below give T cell receptor beta chains drawn from one sample of a study of blood T cell repertoires in COVID-19. Using immunoSEQ multiplex PCR, the repertoire was profiled, and TCRdb retains in-frame clones only, with some absent. The sample lists 260,000 or so clones; around 90% were seen once. Sequenced: peripheral blood. Every receptor here comes from a man younger than 35 with active or convalescent COVID-19. The CDR3 runs from the conserved cysteine through the conserved F or W. Fields, in order: CDR3 protein, CDR3 DNA, CDR3 length, J gene, D gene, clone size, V gene. The D gene is left open where the match is weak. Clone size appears in some rows only: once, few, many, or a class for an expanded clone.

CDR3 protein: CASSANRGRQPQHF; CDR3 DNA: TGTGCCAGCAGCGCGAACAGGGGTCGACAGCCCCAGCATTTT; CDR3 length: 14; J gene: TRBJ1-5; D gene: TRBD1; clone size: -; V gene: TRBV7-2
CDR3 protein: CASSPGGGEAFF; CDR3 DNA: TGTGCCAGCAGCCCGGGCGGGGGTGAAGCTTTCTTT; CDR3 length: 12; J gene: TRBJ1-1; D gene: -; clone size: -; V gene: TRBV7-9
CDR3 protein: CASSGAGTQETQYF; CDR3 DNA: TGTGCCAGCAGCGGCGCGGGGACTCAAGAGACCCAGTACTTC; CDR3 length: 14; J gene: TRBJ2-5; D gene: -; clone size: -; V gene: TRBV9
CDR3 protein: CASTLGAQETQYF; CDR3 DNA: TGTGCCAGCACTCTGGGGGCTCAAGAGACCCAGTACTTC; CDR3 length: 13; J gene: TRBJ2-5; D gene: -; clone size: -; V gene: TRBV6-6
CDR3 protein: CASSIDRGWYNEQFF; CDR3 DNA: TGTGCCAGCAGTATCGACAGGGGGTGGTACAATGAGCAGTTCTTC; CDR3 length: 15; J gene: TRBJ2-1; D gene: TRBD1; clone size: -; V gene: TRBV2
CDR3 protein: CASSLLGTSTDTQYF; CDR3 DNA: TGTGCCAGCAGCTTACTAGGGACTAGCACAGATACGCAGTATTTT; CDR3 length: 15; J gene: TRBJ2-3; D gene: -; clone size: -; V gene: TRBV7-2
CDR3 protein: CASSRYYAASYEQYF; CDR3 DNA: TGCGCCAGCAGCCGATACTATGCGGCATCCTACGAGCAGTACTTC; CDR3 length: 15; J gene: TRBJ2-7; D gene: -; clone size: -; V gene: TRBV4-3
CDR3 protein: CASRSNLMNTEAFF; CDR3 DNA: TGTGCCAGCAGATCGAACCTAATGAACACTGAAGCTTTCTTT; CDR3 length: 14; J gene: TRBJ1-1; D gene: -; clone size: -; V gene: TRBV6-5
CDR3 protein: CAIRLTNTGELFF; CDR3 DNA: TGTGCCATCAGACTGACGAACACCGGGGAGCTGTTTTTT; CDR3 length: 13; J gene: TRBJ2-2; D gene: -; clone size: -; V gene: TRBV10-3
CDR3 protein: CASSYPGTGGNEQFF; CDR3 DNA: TGTGCCAGCAGTTACCCCGGGACGGGAGGAAATGAGCAGTTCTTC; CDR3 length: 15; J gene: TRBJ2-1; D gene: TRBD2; clone size: -; V gene: TRBV6-5
CDR3 protein: CASSPASGDSYNEQFF; CDR3 DNA: TGTGCCAGTAGCCCCGCTAGCGGGGACTCCTACAATGAGCAGTTCTTC; CDR3 length: 16; J gene: TRBJ2-1; D gene: TRBD2; clone size: once; V gene: TRBV19
CDR3 protein: CASSFGGGRGNEQFF; CDR3 DNA: TGTGCCAGCAGTTTCGGCGGGGGGAGGGGCAATGAGCAGTTCTTC; CDR3 length: 15; J gene: TRBJ2-1; D gene: TRBD2; clone size: -; V gene: TRBV6-5
CDR3 protein: CASTQGQLNTEAFF; CDR3 DNA: TGTGCCAGCACCCAGGGGCAGTTGAACACTGAAGCTTTCTTT; CDR3 length: 14; J gene: TRBJ1-1; D gene: -; clone size: -; V gene: TRBV5-6
CDR3 protein: CASSQGAGSPLHF; CDR3 DNA: TGTGCCAGTAGTCAGGGGGCCGGTTCACCCCTCCACTTT; CDR3 length: 13; J gene: TRBJ1-6; D gene: TRBD1; clone size: -; V gene: TRBV19
CDR3 protein: CASSLYQGLNTEAFF; CDR3 DNA: TGTGCCAGCAGTTTATATCAGGGGCTGAACACTGAAGCTTTCTTT; CDR3 length: 15; J gene: TRBJ1-1; D gene: -; clone size: -; V gene: TRBV28
CDR3 protein: CASSLGDRGDQPQHF; CDR3 DNA: TGTGCCAGCAGCTTAGGGGACAGGGGAGATCAGCCCCAGCATTTT; CDR3 length: 15; J gene: TRBJ1-5; D gene: TRBD1; clone size: -; V gene: TRBV11-2
CDR3 protein: CASSSWTGGLETQYF; CDR3 DNA: TGTGCCAGCAGCTCCTGGACAGGGGGCCTTGAGACCCAGTACTTC; CDR3 length: 15; J gene: TRBJ2-5; D gene: TRBD1; clone size: few; V gene: TRBV7-9
CDR3 protein: CASSIRTSYEQYF; CDR3 DNA: TGTGCCAGTAGTATTAGAACTTCCTACGAGCAGTACTTC; CDR3 length: 13; J gene: TRBJ2-7; D gene: -; clone size: -; V gene: TRBV19
CDR3 protein: CASSRGGHSNYGYTF; CDR3 DNA: TGTGCCAGCAGTAGGGGGGGACATTCTAACTATGGCTACACCTTC; CDR3 length: 15; J gene: TRBJ1-2; D gene: -; clone size: -; V gene: TRBV6-5
CDR3 protein: CASSYPIAGPYTDTQYF; CDR3 DNA: TGTGCCAGCAGTTACCCCATAGCGGGGCCCTACACAGATACGCAGTATTTT; CDR3 length: 17; J gene: TRBJ2-3; D gene: TRBD2; clone size: -; V gene: TRBV6-2/TRBV6-3
CDR3 protein: CASSLGGGIYEQYF; CDR3 DNA: TGTGCCAGCAGCTTAGGCGGGGGGATCTACGAGCAGTACTTC; CDR3 length: 14; J gene: TRBJ2-7; D gene: TRBD2; clone size: -; V gene: TRBV11-2
CDR3 protein: CAISEQLGQGATNEKLFF; CDR3 DNA: TGTGCCATCAGTGAGCAGTTGGGACAGGGGGCCACTAATGAAAAACTGTTTTTT; CDR3 length: 18; J gene: TRBJ1-4; D gene: TRBD1; clone size: -; V gene: TRBV10-3
CDR3 protein: CASSLGTETGTNEKLFF; CDR3 DNA: TGTGCCAGCAGCTTAGGCACGGAGACAGGGACTAATGAAAAACTGTTTTTT; CDR3 length: 17; J gene: TRBJ1-4; D gene: TRBD1; clone size: -; V gene: TRBV7-9
CDR3 protein: CASSLGQGTGETQYF; CDR3 DNA: TGCGCCAGCAGCTTGGGGCAGGGTACAGGAGAGACCCAGTACTTC; CDR3 length: 15; J gene: TRBJ2-5; D gene: -; clone size: -; V gene: TRBV5-1
CDR3 protein: CASSLAGGPGYNEQFF; CDR3 DNA: TGTGCCAGCAGCTTAGCGGGGGGGCCGGGATACAATGAGCAGTTCTTC; CDR3 length: 16; J gene: TRBJ2-1; D gene: -; clone size: once; V gene: TRBV7-2
CDR3 protein: CASSFDAGRFVVIAYEQYF; CDR3 DNA: TGTGCCAGCAGCTTTGACGCAGGGAGGTTTGTGGTGATTGCCTACGAGCAGTACTTC; CDR3 length: 19; J gene: TRBJ2-7; D gene: -; clone size: -; V gene: TRBV12-1
CDR3 protein: CASSPSAGGLYEQYF; CDR3 DNA: TGCGCCAGCAGCCCATCTGCGGGGGGGCTCTACGAGCAGTACTTC; CDR3 length: 15; J gene: TRBJ2-7; D gene: TRBD2; clone size: -; V gene: TRBV4-1
CDR3 protein: CASSSMTSGIYEQYF; CDR3 DNA: TGTGCCAGCAGTTCCATGACTAGCGGGATCTACGAGCAGTACTTC; CDR3 length: 15; J gene: TRBJ2-7; D gene: TRBD2; clone size: -; V gene: TRBV6-2/TRBV6-3
CDR3 protein: CASSGRQGGVSGANVLTF; CDR3 DNA: TGTGCCAGCAGTGGAAGACAGGGGGGGGTCTCTGGGGCCAACGTCCTGACTTTC; CDR3 length: 18; J gene: TRBJ2-6; D gene: TRBD1; clone size: -; V gene: TRBV2
CDR3 protein: CASSTWTGLYNEQFF; CDR3 DNA: TGTGCCAGTAGTACCTGGACAGGCCTCTACAATGAGCAGTTCTTC; CDR3 length: 15; J gene: TRBJ2-1; D gene: TRBD1; clone size: -; V gene: TRBV19
CDR3 protein: CSVRGTSSTDTQYF; CDR3 DNA: TGCAGCGTTCGTGGGACATCTAGCACAGATACGCAGTATTTT; CDR3 length: 14; J gene: TRBJ2-3; D gene: -; clone size: -; V gene: TRBV29-1
CDR3 protein: CASSPPGLPRGSPLHF; CDR3 DNA: TGTGCCAGCAGCCCGCCCGGGCTCCCAAGGGGGTCACCCCTCCACTTT; CDR3 length: 16; J gene: TRBJ1-6; D gene: -; clone size: -; V gene: TRBV6-2/TRBV6-3
CDR3 protein: CASSQDGRTGGGDTQYF; CDR3 DNA: TGCGCCAGCAGCCAAGATGGGCGGACAGGGGGCGGCGATACGCAGTATTTT; CDR3 length: 17; J gene: TRBJ2-3; D gene: TRBD1; clone size: -; V gene: TRBV4-3
CDR3 protein: CASSRGGQGGTEAFF; CDR3 DNA: TGCGCCAGCAGCCGAGGAGGACAGGGTGGCACTGAAGCTTTCTTT; CDR3 length: 15; J gene: TRBJ1-1; D gene: TRBD1; clone size: -; V gene: TRBV4-1
CDR3 protein: CAISESRGGGSTEAFF; CDR3 DNA: TGTGCCATCAGTGAGTCGAGGGGAGGGGGGAGCACTGAAGCTTTCTTT; CDR3 length: 16; J gene: TRBJ1-1; D gene: -; clone size: -; V gene: TRBV10-3
CDR3 protein: CASGLVVTRDSGNTIYF; CDR3 DNA: TGTGCTAGTGGTTTGGTCGTGACCCGGGACTCTGGAAACACCATATATTTT; CDR3 length: 17; J gene: TRBJ1-3; D gene: -; clone size: -; V gene: TRBV12-5
CDR3 protein: CASSLDLWREGLTGELFF; CDR3 DNA: TGTGCCAGCAGCTTAGACCTCTGGAGGGAAGGTCTCACCGGGGAGCTGTTTTTT; CDR3 length: 18; J gene: TRBJ2-2; D gene: -; clone size: -; V gene: TRBV11-2
CDR3 protein: CASSDIQGKSSYNSPLHF; CDR3 DNA: TGTGCCAGCAGCGATATTCAGGGGAAGAGCTCCTATAATTCACCCCTCCACTTT; CDR3 length: 18; J gene: TRBJ1-6; D gene: -; clone size: -; V gene: TRBV3-1/TRBV3-2
CDR3 protein: CASSAWTANNSPLHF; CDR3 DNA: TGTGCCAGCAGTGCATGGACAGCTAATAATTCACCCCTCCACTTT; CDR3 length: 15; J gene: TRBJ1-6; D gene: -; clone size: -; V gene: TRBV6-6
CDR3 protein: CASSMRDRYYGYTF; CDR3 DNA: TGTGCCAGTAGTATGAGGGACAGATACTATGGCTACACCTTC; CDR3 length: 14; J gene: TRBJ1-2; D gene: TRBD1; clone size: -; V gene: TRBV19
CDR3 protein: CASSRDRGHEQFF; CDR3 DNA: TGTGCCAGCAGCCGGGACAGGGGCCATGAGCAGTTCTTC; CDR3 length: 13; J gene: TRBJ2-1; D gene: TRBD1; clone size: -; V gene: TRBV7-6
CDR3 protein: CASRGHASYEQYF; CDR3 DNA: TGTGCCAGCAGGGGACATGCGTCCTACGAGCAGTACTTC; CDR3 length: 13; J gene: TRBJ2-7; D gene: -; clone size: -; V gene: TRBV27
CDR3 protein: CAMGQGWDPGNTIYF; CDR3 DNA: TGTGCCATGGGACAAGGGTGGGATCCTGGAAACACCATATATTTT; CDR3 length: 15; J gene: TRBJ1-3; D gene: -; clone size: medium-sized; V gene: TRBV10-3
CDR3 protein: CASSHQGQETQYF; CDR3 DNA: TGTGCCAGCAGCCACCAGGGGCAAGAGACCCAGTACTTC; CDR3 length: 13; J gene: TRBJ2-5; D gene: -; clone size: few; V gene: TRBV3-1/TRBV3-2
CDR3 protein: CASSASQGAAQPQHF; CDR3 DNA: TGTGCCAGCAGCGCATCTCAGGGGGCGGCTCAGCCCCAGCATTTT; CDR3 length: 15; J gene: TRBJ1-5; D gene: TRBD1; clone size: -; V gene: TRBV9
CDR3 protein: CASSRENAGNTIYF; CDR3 DNA: TGTGCCAGCAGCAGGGAGAACGCTGGAAACACCATATATTTT; CDR3 length: 14; J gene: TRBJ1-3; D gene: -; clone size: -; V gene: TRBV9
CDR3 protein: CASSSTNGFSAGANVLTF; CDR3 DNA: TGTGCCAGTAGTTCAACCAACGGGTTCTCGGCTGGGGCCAACGTCCTGACTTTC; CDR3 length: 18; J gene: TRBJ2-6; D gene: -; clone size: once; V gene: TRBV19
CDR3 protein: CATSRDSGQGYEKLFF; CDR3 DNA: TGTGCCACCAGCAGAGACTCTGGACAGGGGTATGAAAAACTGTTTTTT; CDR3 length: 16; J gene: TRBJ1-4; D gene: TRBD1; clone size: -; V gene: TRBV15